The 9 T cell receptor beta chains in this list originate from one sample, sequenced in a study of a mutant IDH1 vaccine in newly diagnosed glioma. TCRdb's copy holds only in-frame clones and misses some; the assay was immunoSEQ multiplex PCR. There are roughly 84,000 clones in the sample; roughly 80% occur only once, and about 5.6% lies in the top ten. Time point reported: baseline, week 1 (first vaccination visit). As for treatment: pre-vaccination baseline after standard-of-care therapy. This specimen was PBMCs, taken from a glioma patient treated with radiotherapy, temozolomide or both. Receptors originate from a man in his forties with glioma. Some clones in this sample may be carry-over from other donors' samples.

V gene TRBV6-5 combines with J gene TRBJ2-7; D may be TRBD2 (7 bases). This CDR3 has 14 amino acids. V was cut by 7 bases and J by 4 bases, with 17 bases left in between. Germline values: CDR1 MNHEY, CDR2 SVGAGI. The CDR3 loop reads CASKGSGGAYEQYF. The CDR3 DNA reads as TGTGCCAGCAAGGGGAGTGGGGGGGCTTACGAGCAGTACTTC.

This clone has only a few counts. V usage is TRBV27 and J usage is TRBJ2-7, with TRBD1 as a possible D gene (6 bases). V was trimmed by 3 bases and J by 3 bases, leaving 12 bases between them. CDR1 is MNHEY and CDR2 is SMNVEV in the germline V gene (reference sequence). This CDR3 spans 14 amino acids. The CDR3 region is CASSFLGHLYEQYF. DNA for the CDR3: TGTGCCAGCAGTTTCCTGGGACACCTCTACGAGCAGTACTTC.

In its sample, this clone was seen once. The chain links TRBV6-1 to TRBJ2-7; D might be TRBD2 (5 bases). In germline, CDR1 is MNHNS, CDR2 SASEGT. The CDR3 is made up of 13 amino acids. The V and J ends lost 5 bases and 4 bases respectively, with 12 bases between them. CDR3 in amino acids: CASSSGTWYEQYF. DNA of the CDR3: TGTGCCAGCAGTTCGGGAACCTGGTACGAGCAGTACTTC.

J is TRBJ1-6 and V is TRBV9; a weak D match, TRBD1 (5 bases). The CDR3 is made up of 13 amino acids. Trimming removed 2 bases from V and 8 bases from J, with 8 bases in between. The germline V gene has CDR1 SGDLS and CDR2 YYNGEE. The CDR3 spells CASSVTGDSPLHF. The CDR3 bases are TGTGCCAGCAGCGTGACGGGGGATTCACCCCTCCACTTT.

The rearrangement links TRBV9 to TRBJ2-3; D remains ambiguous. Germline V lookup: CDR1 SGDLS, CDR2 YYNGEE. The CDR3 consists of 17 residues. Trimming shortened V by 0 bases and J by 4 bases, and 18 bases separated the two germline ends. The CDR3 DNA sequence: TGTGCCAGCAGCGTAGGGGTGGTGCTAGTCTCCCCAGATACGCAGTATTTT. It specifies CASSVGVVLVSPDTQYF.

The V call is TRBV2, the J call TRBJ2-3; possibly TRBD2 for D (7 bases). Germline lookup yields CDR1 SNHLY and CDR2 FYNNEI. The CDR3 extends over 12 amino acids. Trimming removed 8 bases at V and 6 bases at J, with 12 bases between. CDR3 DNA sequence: TGTGCCAGCCGCAGGGGAGGGGATACGCAGTATTTT. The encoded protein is CASRRGGDTQYF.

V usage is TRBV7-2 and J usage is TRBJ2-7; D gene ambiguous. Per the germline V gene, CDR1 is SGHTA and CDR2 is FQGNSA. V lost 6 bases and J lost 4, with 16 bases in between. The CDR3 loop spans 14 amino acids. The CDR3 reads CASRPGWLGYEQYF. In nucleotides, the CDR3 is TGTGCCAGCAGGCCAGGTTGGTTGGGATACGAGCAGTACTTC. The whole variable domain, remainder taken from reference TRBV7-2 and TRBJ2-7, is GAGVSQSPSNKVTEKGKDVELRCDPISGHTALYWYRQSLGQGLEFLIYFQGNSAPDKSGLPSDRFSAERTGGSVSTLTIQRTQQEDSAVYLCASRPGWLGYEQYFGPGTRLTVT.

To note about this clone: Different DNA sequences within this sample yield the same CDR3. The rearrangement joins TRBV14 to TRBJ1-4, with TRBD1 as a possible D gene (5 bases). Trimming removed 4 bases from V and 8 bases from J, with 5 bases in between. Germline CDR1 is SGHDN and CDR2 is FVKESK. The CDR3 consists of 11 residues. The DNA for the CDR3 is TGTGCCAGCAGCCCAGGGGAAAAACTGTTTTTT. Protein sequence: CASSPGEKLFF.

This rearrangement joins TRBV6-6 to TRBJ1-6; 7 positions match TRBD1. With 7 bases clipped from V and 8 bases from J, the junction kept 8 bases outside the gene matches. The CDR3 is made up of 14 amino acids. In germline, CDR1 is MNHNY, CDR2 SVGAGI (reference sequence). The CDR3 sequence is CASTRDRADSPLHF. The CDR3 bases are TGTGCCAGCACCCGCGACAGGGCTGATTCACCCCTCCACTTT.